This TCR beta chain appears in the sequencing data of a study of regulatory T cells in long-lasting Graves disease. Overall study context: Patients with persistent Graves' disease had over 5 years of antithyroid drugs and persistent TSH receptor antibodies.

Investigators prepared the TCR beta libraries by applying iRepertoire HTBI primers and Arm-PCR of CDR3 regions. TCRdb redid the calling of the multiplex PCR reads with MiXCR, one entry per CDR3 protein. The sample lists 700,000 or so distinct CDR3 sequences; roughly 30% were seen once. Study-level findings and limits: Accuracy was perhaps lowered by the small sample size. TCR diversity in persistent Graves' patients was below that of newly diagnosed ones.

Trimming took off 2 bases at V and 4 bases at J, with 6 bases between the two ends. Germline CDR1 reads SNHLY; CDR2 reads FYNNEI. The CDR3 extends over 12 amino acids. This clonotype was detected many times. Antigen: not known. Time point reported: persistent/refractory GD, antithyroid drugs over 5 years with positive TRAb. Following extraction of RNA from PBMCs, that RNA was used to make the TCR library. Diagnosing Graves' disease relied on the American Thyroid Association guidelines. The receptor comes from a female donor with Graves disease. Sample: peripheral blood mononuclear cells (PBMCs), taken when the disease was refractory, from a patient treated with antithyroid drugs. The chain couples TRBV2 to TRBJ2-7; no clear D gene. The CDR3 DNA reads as TGTGCCAGCAGTGAACTGGGTTACGAGCAGTACTTC. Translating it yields CASSELGYEQYF.